The next 8 T cell receptor beta chains were all read from a single sample in a study of OX40 agonist ivuxolimab in advanced cancers. Assay: immunoSEQ multiplex PCR; the TCRdb copy retains only in-frame clones and omits some. The table lists 45,000 to 55,000 clones, 88% of them singletons. The specimen was CD4+ or CD8+ T cells sorted from blood, collected in a trial of the OX40 agonist ivuxolimab. The receptor source for this set is an adult with an advanced solid tumor such as melanoma, head and neck, liver or kidney cancer.

The rearrangement links TRBV9 to TRBJ2-7, with 7 bases lining up with TRBD2. The V gene's germline CDR1 is SGDLS and CDR2 YYNGEE. Losses at the gene ends were 0 bases for V and 0 bases for J; bases not matched to a gene: 3. This CDR3 has 15 amino acids. The CDR3 protein is CASSVGPGGSYEQYF. As DNA, the CDR3 is TGTGCCAGCAGCGTAGGCCCGGGGGGCTCCTACGAGCAGTACTTC. Looking up the rest from reference TRBV9 and TRBJ2-7 gives the full variable domain: DSGVTQTPKHLITATGQRVTLRCSPRSGDLSVYWYQQSLDQGLQFLIQYYNGEERAKGNILERFSAQQFPDLHSELNLSSLELGDSALYFCASSVGPGGSYEQYFGPGTRLTVT.

The chain uses TRBV28 and TRBJ1-2; D is perhaps TRBD1 (6 bases). V was trimmed by 6 bases and J by 4 bases, leaving 9 bases between them. The CDR3 length is 12 residues. Germline assignment: CDR1 MDHEN and CDR2 SYDVKM. CDR3 nucleotide sequence: TGTGCCAGCAGGCTAGGGGGCTATGGCTACACCTTC. This encodes CASRLGGYGYTF.

V and J are TRBV28 and TRBJ2-3; weak D call: TRBD2 (7 bases). Germline-derived CDR1 and CDR2 are MDHEN and SYDVKM. There are 16 residues in the CDR3. Trimming took off 4 bases at V and 6 bases at J, with 20 bases between the two ends. CDR3 nucleotides: TGTGCCAGCAGTTCCTCTTCCGGGGGGCAGGTGGATACGCAGTATTTT. Translated, it gives CASSSSSGGQVDTQYF.

This chain uses TRBV14 with TRBJ1-3; D unresolved. The CDR3 is made up of 13 amino acids. Germline-derived CDR1 and CDR2 are SGHDN and FVKESK. V shed 11 bases and J shed 3 bases, with 14 bases lying between them. CDR3 loop: CACSGSGGNTIYF. DNA of the CDR3: TGTGCCTGCTCAGGTTCTGGTGGAAACACCATATATTTT.

This clone is a singleton in its sample. This chain uses TRBV30 with TRBJ1-1; TRBD1 aligns across 7 bases. V shed 2 bases and J 10 bases; nucleotides not matched to a gene: 10. The length of the CDR3 is 13 residues. Germline CDR1 reads GTSNPN; CDR2 reads SVGIG (reference sequence). CDR3 nucleotide sequence: TGTGCCTGGAGTCCCGGAAACGACAGGGCAGCTTTCTTT. Its translation: CAWSPGNDRAAFF.

The rearrangement uses TRBV19 and TRBJ2-5; TRBD2 might be the D (5 bases). The germline V gene has CDR1 LNHDA and CDR2 SQIVND (reference sequence). The CDR3 is 16 amino acids. Trimming removed 4 bases from V and 0 bases from J, with 15 bases in between. The CDR3 coding sequence is TGTGCCAGTAGTAACCGCCCAACTAGAGACCAAGAGACCCAGTACTTC. It encodes CASSNRPTRDQETQYF.

The CDR3 sequence is CASSDGGKETQYF. CDR3 in DNA: TGTGCCAGCAGCGACGGGGGAAAAGAGACCCAGTACTTC. This chain connects TRBV5-6 to TRBJ2-5; D is possibly TRBD2 (6 bases). Trimming removed 4 bases from V and 3 bases from J, with 10 bases in between. CDR3 size: 13 residues. CDR1 is SGHDT, CDR2 YYEEEE, per germline. Together with reference TRBV5-6 and TRBJ2-5, the CDR3 gives the full variable domain: DAGVTQSPTHLIKTRGQQVTLRCSPKSGHDTVSWYQQALGQGPQFIFQYYEEEERQRGNFPDRFSGHQFPNYSSELNVNALLLGDSALYLCASSDGGKETQYFGPGTRLLVL.

This chain connects TRBV6-1 to TRBJ2-1, with TRBD2 matching over 8 bases. V lost 1 base and J lost 2; bases outside the gene matches: 4. Per the germline V gene, CDR1 is MNHNS and CDR2 is SASEGT. The CDR3 runs to 16 residues. CDR3 sequence: CASSEVTSGAYNEQFF. The CDR3 DNA is TGTGCCAGCAGTGAAGTCACTAGCGGAGCCTACAATGAGCAGTTCTTC.